The 10 T cell receptor beta chains below were found in one sample sequenced in a study of blood T cell repertoires in COVID-19. The repertoire was sequenced with immunoSEQ multiplex PCR; TCRdb's copy has only in-frame clones and lacks some. The sample lists 250,000 to 300,000 clones, approximately 82% occurring once. The specimen sequenced was peripheral blood. Source of these receptors: a man aged 60-69 years who had recovered from COVID-19.

This chain uses TRBV29-1 with TRBJ2-3, with D possibly TRBD1 on 6 matching bases. The germline CDR1 and CDR2 sequences are SQVTM and ANQGSEA. The CDR3 is made up of 15 amino acids. V was clipped by 6 bases and J by 1 base, with 17 bases between them. CDR3 region: CSVSTGFIGTDTQYF. Here the CDR3 DNA reads TGCAGCGTCAGCACAGGGTTCATAGGCACAGATACGCAGTATTTT.

This clone was seen a single time. This sequence joins TRBV27 and TRBJ2-2; 13 bases are a match to TRBD2. CDR1 and CDR2 from the germline V gene are MNHEY and SMNVEV (reference sequence). There are 16 residues in the CDR3. V trimming: 5 bases; J trimming: 4 bases; junction bases outside the gene matches: 4. CDR3 loop: CASSLRLAGGTGELFF. CDR3 DNA sequence: TGTGCCAGCAGTCTCCGACTAGCGGGGGGCACCGGGGAGCTGTTTTTT.

This chain uses TRBV7-8 with TRBJ1-1; maybe TRBD1 (6 bases). Germline V gene data show CDR1 as SGHVS and CDR2 as FQNEAQ. V dropped 1 base and J dropped 9 bases, with 12 bases sitting between them. CDR3 size: 13 residues. The chain's CDR3 is CASSLVGQTKAFF. The CDR3 DNA reads TGTGCCAGCAGCTTAGTCGGACAGACCAAAGCTTTCTTT. Full variable domain (rest looked up from reference TRBV7-8 and TRBJ1-1): GAGVSQSPRYKVAKRGQDVALRCDPISGHVSLFWYQQALGQGPEFLTYFQNEAQLDKSGLPSDRFFAERPEGSVSTLKIQRTQQEDSAVYLCASSLVGQTKAFFGQGTRLTVV.

The V call is TRBV19, the J call TRBJ2-1; TRBD2 matches at 8 bases. The V gene end was trimmed by 4 bases and the J gene end by 0 bases; junction bases not matched to a gene: 8. Per germline, CDR1 LNHDA and CDR2 SQIVND (reference sequence). There are 17 residues in the CDR3. CDR3 in DNA: TGTGCCAGTAGTACCATAGCGGGACGCAGCTCCTACAATGAGCAGTTCTTC. Encoded protein: CASSTIAGRSSYNEQFF.

J is TRBJ1-2 and V is TRBV18; TRBD1 is a possible D gene (5 bases). The length of the CDR3 is 15 residues. The germline V and J ends were trimmed by 0 bases and 5 bases, with 13 bases remaining between them. Germline CDR1 is KGHSH and CDR2 is LQKENI. CDR3 nucleotides: TGTGCCAGCTCACCACCCACAGGCCGAAAATATGGCTACACCTTC. Translating gives CASSPPTGRKYGYTF.

V and J are TRBV9 and TRBJ1-6; D possibly corresponds to TRBD1 (5 bases). V was cut by 4 bases and J by 10 bases, with 15 bases left in between. There are 14 residues in the CDR3. The germline CDR1 and CDR2 sequences are SGDLS and YYNGEE. The CDR3 protein is CASSSHGGGSPLHF. The CDR3 DNA sequence: TGTGCCAGCAGCTCCCACGGGGGGGGGTCACCCCTCCACTTT.

CDR3 DNA sequence: TGTGCCAGCAGCGTAGAACCCACCCCGGGCTACGAGCAGTACTTC. This gives the protein CASSVEPTPGYEQYF. The chain has TRBV9 and TRBJ2-7, with no clear D. Per the germline V gene, CDR1 is SGDLS and CDR2 is YYNGEE. Trimming cost V 0 bases and J 3 bases, with 13 bases left between them. The CDR3 is made up of 15 amino acids.

V is TRBV3-1 (or the pseudogene TRBV3-2) and J is TRBJ2-2; tentatively, D is TRBD2 (7 bases). The V and J ends lost 4 bases and 5 bases respectively, with 17 bases between them. The length of the CDR3 is 16 residues. CDR1 and CDR2 (germline): LGHDT, YNNKEL (reference sequence). The DNA for the CDR3 is TGTGCCAGCAGCCTCGTCGGGGGGCCAGGAACCGGGGAGCTGTTTTTT. Its translation: CASSLVGGPGTGELFF.

The V gene is TRBV5-1, the J gene TRBJ1-2; D gene ambiguous. This CDR3 contains 13 residues. The germline CDR1 and CDR2 sequences are SGHRS and YFSETQ. The V end was cut by 5 bases, the J end by 8 bases, with 16 bases between. CDR3 in amino acids: CASRGPGSGGYTF. The CDR3 DNA reads as TGCGCCAGCAGAGGACCGGGATCTGGCGGCTACACCTTC.

For this clone: Other DNA sequences from this sample encode an identical CDR3 as well. The CDR3 nucleotides read TGTGCCAGCAGCCCATTAGATACGCAGTATTTT. It translates to CASSPLDTQYF. V is TRBV7-2 and J is TRBJ2-3; no clear D gene. The V gene's germline CDR1 is SGHTA and CDR2 FQGNSA. V lost 5 bases to trimming and J lost 5 bases, with 5 bases between them. The CDR3 covers 11 residues.